This record concerns one TCR beta chain sequence. The data are from a study of blood T cell repertoires in COVID-19. Study information: COVID-19 samples, acute and convalescent, were from the United States, Italy and Spain. PBMCs, B-cell-depleted T cells, or T cells were the source of the cDNA or gDNA that made up the material.

In the study's own analysis: How many nucleated cells were present was estimated from reference gene primer amplification. The table came from immunoSEQ multiplex PCR; TCRdb's copy has only in-frame clones and leaves some out. That table is the source of V, J and clone size, and D and trimming were worked out from the DNA. Of 220,000 or so clones in the sample, around 81% were seen once. The sequence came from a woman aged 60-75 years with acute or convalescent COVID-19. The specimen sequenced was peripheral blood.

The CDR3 region has the DNA TGTGCCAGTGAGACAGAGTACAATGAGCAGTTCTTC. Protein: CASETEYNEQFF. The chain uses TRBV19 and TRBJ2-1; maybe TRBD1 (5 bases). CDR3 length equals 12 residues. Trimming left V 8 bases short and J 4 bases short, with 9 bases between. Germline V CDR1 and CDR2: LNHDA, SQIVND (reference sequence). Drawing the rest from reference TRBV19 and TRBJ2-1, the complete variable domain is DGGITQSPKYLFRKEGQNVTLSCEQNLNHDAMYWYRQDPGQGLRLIYYSQIVNDFQKGDIAEGYSVSREKKESFPLTVTSAQKNPTAFYLCASETEYNEQFFGPGTRLTVL.